Following are 23 T cell receptor beta chains from one sample sequenced in a study of metastatic and nonmetastatic thyroid tumors. Thyroid surgery had not been preceded by any treatment in any patient. TCRdb re-called clones from the PCR reads using MiXCR. Of 30,000 to 45,000 clones listed, around 27% are singletons. What was sequenced was blood. The origin of the receptors is a male donor with papillary thyroid cancer or a benign thyroid nodule (not recorded which). Some clones in this sample may be carry-over from other donors' samples.

This clone was observed at least ten times. The gene calls are TRBV19 and TRBJ1-1; TRBD1 matches at 7 bases. The germline V gene encodes CDR1 LNHDA and CDR2 SQIVND (reference sequence). The CDR3 runs 14 residues. V trimming: 9 bases; J trimming: 5 bases; junction bases outside the gene matches: 12. The CDR3 spells CASYRGDPRTEAFF. The DNA for the CDR3 is TGTGCCAGCTACAGGGGCGACCCCCGGACTGAAGCTTTCTTT.

The rearrangement uses TRBV6-2 or TRBV6-3 and TRBJ2-1; perhaps TRBD1 as D (5 bases). In germline, CDR1 is MNHEY, CDR2 SVGEGT. The CDR3 sequence is 14 residues long. The germline V and J ends were trimmed by 11 bases and 7 bases, with 21 bases remaining between them. The CDR3 DNA reads as TGTGCCGGGGCCAGCAACCGCCTGGGGAATGAGCAGTTCTTC. Translating it yields CAGASNRLGNEQFF.

This clone was detected many times. V is TRBV5-6 and J is TRBJ2-7; D call uncertain. V was shortened by 0 bases and J by 11 bases, with 12 bases between the two germline ends. The CDR3 has 12 residues. Germline CDR1 and CDR2: SGHDT and YYEEEE. This chain's CDR3 is CASSLGLDPKYF. Here the CDR3 DNA reads TGTGCCAGCAGCTTGGGTCTTGATCCTAAGTACTTC.

The chain employs TRBV7-2 and TRBJ1-2; the match to TRBD1 covers 7 bases. Germline V gene data show CDR1 as SGHTA and CDR2 as FQGNSA. The CDR3 loop spans 14 amino acids. V lost 4 bases and J lost 2; bases outside the gene matches: 4. The CDR3 DNA sequence: TGTGCCAGCAGCTCAGAGACAGGGAACTATGGCTACACCTTC. It yields the protein CASSSETGNYGYTF.

In the case of this clone: No DNA is shown, since the ends of the CDR3 on it are uncertain; the CDR3 is the one TCRdb lists. V and J are TRBV7-1 and TRBJ1-5; the table's D gene call, TRBD1, was not cross checked with the DNA. TRBV7-1 has ORF status, its function being uncertain. Termini included, the CDR3 measures 20 amino acids. This chain's CDR3 is CASSSGTGLFFGPGDQPQHF.

This clone was picked up a small number of times. CDR3 sequence (DNA): TGTGCCAGCAGTGAGTTTGGGATGAACACCGGGGAGCTGTTTTTT. Translation: CASSEFGMNTGELFF. This chain links TRBV2 with TRBJ2-2; D unclear. V was trimmed by 3 bases and J by 1 base, leaving 9 bases between them. Germline V gene data show CDR1 as SNHLY and CDR2 as FYNNEI. The CDR3 consists of 15 residues.

This clone has at least ten counts. V is TRBV3-1 and J is TRBJ2-1; no reliable D call. This CDR3 has 13 residues. V was cut by 1 base and J by 10 bases, with 11 bases left in between. Germline assignment: CDR1 LGHDT and CDR2 YNNKEL (reference sequence). CDR3 residues: CASSQAASNEQFF. The CDR3 coding sequence is TGTGCCAGCAGCCAAGCGGCAAGTAACGAGCAGTTCTTC.

The chain uses TRBV28 and TRBJ2-5; D call uncertain. Germline V gives CDR1 MDHEN, CDR2 SYDVKM. The CDR3 extends over 12 amino acids. V was cut by 6 bases and J by 4 bases, with 9 bases left in between. DNA for the CDR3: TGTGCCAGCAGCCCAGGTAGAGAGACCCAGTACTTC. It codes for CASSPGRETQYF.

A few counts support this clone. This chain uses TRBV28 with TRBJ1-2, with D maybe TRBD1 (5 bases). The germline gives CDR1 MDHEN, CDR2 SYDVKM. V lost 3 bases to trimming and J lost 0 bases, with 11 bases between them. The CDR3 has 15 residues. The CDR3 DNA reads as TGTGCCAGCAGTTTTTTGGACATCTCTAACTATGGCTACACCTTC. Translated, it gives CASSFLDISNYGYTF.

This clone turned up a few times. This chain joins TRBV20-1 and TRBJ2-5; D possibly corresponds to TRBD1 (6 bases). The CDR3 runs to 15 residues. The ends were cut back, 3 bases at V and 6 bases at J, with 20 bases in the middle. CDR1 is DFQATT, CDR2 SNEGSKA, per germline (reference sequence). The CDR3 bases are TGCAGTGCTAGCAGCCCAGATGAGGGGGTCCAGACCCAGTACTTC. Translating gives CSASSPDEGVQTQYF.

By its share, this clone is medium-sized. V gene TRBV4-1 combines with J gene TRBJ2-1; D is unresolved. CDR1 and CDR2 from the germline V gene are MGHRA and YSYEKL. Trimming left V 0 bases short and J 0 bases short, with 6 bases between. CDR3 length: 15 amino acids. As DNA, the CDR3 is TGCGCCAGCAGCCAAGATTATAGCTCCTACAATGAGCAGTTCTTC. Residues: CASSQDYSSYNEQFF.

The V call is TRBV6-6, the J call TRBJ2-7; the match to TRBD1 covers 10 bases. The length of the CDR3 is 15 residues. Germline V CDR1 and CDR2: MNHNY, SVGAGI (reference sequence). J was trimmed by 0 bases and V by 3 bases; bases with no gene match: 2. The CDR3 spells CASSYRDRGSYEQYF. CDR3 sequence (DNA): TGTGCCAGCAGTTATAGGGACAGGGGCTCCTACGAGCAGTACTTC.

The V call is TRBV15, the J call TRBJ2-1, with D uncertain. The CDR3 is 14 amino acids. Trimming removed 0 bases from V and 5 bases from J, with 8 bases in between. CDR1 and CDR2 (germline): LNHNV, YYDKDF (reference sequence). CDR3 protein: CATSRDLAHNEQFF. The CDR3 DNA is TGTGCCACCAGCAGAGATCTGGCCCACAATGAGCAGTTCTTC.

The chain has TRBV20-1 and TRBJ1-2; D ambiguous. The CDR3 consists of 15 residues. The V gene lost 3 bases and the J gene lost 2 bases, with 16 bases spanning the gap. Germline CDR1 and CDR2: DFQATT and SNEGSKA (reference sequence). The CDR3 DNA sequence: TGCAGTGCTAGTCTACATTTCCTGATAAACTATGGCTACACCTTC. The encoded protein is CSASLHFLINYGYTF.

V is TRBV7-6 and J is TRBJ2-7; D ambiguous. Trimming stripped 1 base from V and 0 bases from J, with 10 bases between. This CDR3 is 15 amino acids long. Germline CDR1 is SGHVS and CDR2 is FNYEAQ. CDR3 in amino acids: CASSLEGLISYEQYF. The CDR3, as DNA: TGTGCCAGCAGCTTAGAAGGTCTTATCTCCTACGAGCAGTACTTC.

This clone was counted many times. The chain is built from TRBV6-1 and TRBJ2-5; tentative D call: TRBD2 (5 bases). Trimming stripped 7 bases from V and 0 bases from J, with 15 bases between. From germline, CDR1 is MNHNS and CDR2 SASEGT. This CDR3 has 15 amino acids. The CDR3 region is CASTMMRGYQETQYF. The CDR3 DNA is TGTGCCAGCACCATGATGAGAGGGTACCAAGAGACCCAGTACTTC.

This clone was observed at least ten times. The rearrangement uses TRBV20-1 and TRBJ2-1; 10 bases align to TRBD1. V was clipped by 6 bases and J by 15 bases; unmatched bases: 5. The CDR3 has 10 amino acids. Per germline, CDR1 DFQATT and CDR2 SNEGSKA (reference sequence). CDR3 region: CSANRDRGFF. CDR3 in DNA: TGCAGTGCCAACCGGGACAGGGGGTTCTTC.

This clone was found once. The chain links TRBV4-1 to TRBJ1-1, with a possible D match to TRBD1 (5 bases). The CDR3 has 13 residues. Trimming took 0 bases from V and 8 from J, leaving 10 bases between them. The germline V gene has CDR1 MGHRA and CDR2 YSYEKL. The CDR3 DNA sequence: TGCGCCAGCAGCCAAGAAGGGGACCCAGAAGCTTTCTTT. It is translated as CASSQEGDPEAFF.

As concerns this clone: An end of the junction differs from the germline gene, which may be a read error. The chain carries TRBV15 and TRBJ2-2; D remains unclear. Germline V CDR1 and CDR2: LNHNV, YYDKDF (reference sequence). This CDR3 spans 14 amino acids. The CDR3 reads CTTSRSVVIGELFF. The CDR3 coding sequence is TGTACCACCAGCAGGTCGGTTGTAATCGGGGAGCTGTTTTTT.

This chain links TRBV27 with TRBJ2-2; D may be TRBD2 (5 bases). The germline V gene has CDR1 MNHEY and CDR2 SMNVEV (reference sequence). The CDR3 is made up of 15 amino acids. V lost 7 bases and J lost 3, with 15 bases in between. The CDR3 is CASTLGSPDTGELFF. The CDR3 region has the DNA TGTGCCAGCACCCTTGGGAGCCCGGACACCGGGGAGCTGTTTTTT.

This clone was seen a few times. The J gene is TRBJ2-5, the V gene TRBV25-1; D uncertain. CDR3 size: 14 residues. The V and J ends lost 4 bases and 1 base respectively, with 10 bases between them. Germline CDR1 reads MGHDK; CDR2 reads SYGVNS. CDR3 region: CASSVADFQETQYF. CDR3 DNA: TGTGCCAGCAGTGTAGCAGACTTCCAAGAGACCCAGTACTTC.

This clone ranks as medium-sized. The chain joins TRBV6-1 to TRBJ1-2, with D uncertain. The CDR3 contains 12 residues. V was cut by 5 bases and J by 8 bases, with 12 bases left in between. CDR1 MNHNS and CDR2 SASEGT come from the germline V gene. The CDR3 sequence is CASSPNRGGYTF. The CDR3 bases are TGTGCCAGCAGTCCAAACAGAGGAGGCTACACCTTC.

This clone was observed a handful of times. The chain links TRBV6-4 to TRBJ2-2; TRBD1 matches 10 bases. Germline V lookup: CDR1 MRHNA, CDR2 SNTAGT. V lost 0 bases and J lost 6; bases outside the gene matches: 1. The length of the CDR3 is 15 residues. The CDR3: CASSDSTGGPGELFF. CDR3 nucleotide sequence: TGTGCCAGCAGTGACTCGACAGGGGGCCCCGGGGAGCTGTTTTTT.